Below, one T cell receptor (beta chain) is given with its context. The antigen is not known. The sample belongs to a study of regulatory T cells in long-lasting Graves disease. Overall study findings and caveats: It is possible that accuracy was reduced by the small size of the sample. Persistent disease showed a preference for TRBV28, TRBJ1-2 and TRBJ2-5.

From germline, CDR1 is DFQATT and CDR2 SNEGSKA (reference sequence). V shed 3 bases, J shed 1 base, and the junction held 7 bases outside the gene matches. This CDR3 region has 16 residues. For TCR beta, libraries came from iRepertoire HTBI primers and Arm-PCR of CDR3 regions. One entry per CDR3 protein results from TCRdb running MiXCR on the multiplex PCR reads. The sample comprises about 660,000 distinct CDR3 sequences, around 32% of which are singletons, and about 42% rests with the top ten. Time point specified: persistent/refractory GD, antithyroid drugs over 5 years with positive TRAb. PBMCs were the source of the RNA used for TCR sequencing.

The TCR comes from a female donor with Graves disease. Source: peripheral blood mononuclear cells (PBMCs), taken when the disease was refractory, from a patient treated with antithyroid drugs. The V and J genes are TRBV20-1 and TRBJ2-5; TRBD2 matches at 11 bases. The CDR3 sequence is CSASWGLADGQETQYF. CDR3 nucleotide sequence: TGCAGTGCTAGCTGGGGACTAGCGGACGGCCAAGAGACCCAGTACTTC.